The rows below give T cell receptor beta chains drawn from one sample of a study of cytomegalovirus exposure and HLA in healthy donors. Measured with immunoSEQ multiplex PCR; TCRdb has only the in-frame clones, and not every one. The sample has roughly 130,000 clones; roughly four fifths are singletons. Input material: PBMCs. The receptors shown here come from a male donor in good health and CMV-seropositive. Both conserved end residues are part of each CDR3. D genes are given only for firm matches. The listing skips clone size in some rows; elsewhere it reads once, few, many or a size class.

V gene,J gene,CDR3 length,clone size,D gene,CDR3 protein,CDR3 DNA
TRBV27,TRBJ2-1,15,once,NA,CASSLTLGQSNEQFF,TGTGCCAGCAGTTTAACCCTCGGACAGAGCAATGAGCAGTTCTTC
TRBV7-7,TRBJ2-5,13,NA,NA,CASSYREKETQYF,TGTGCTAGCAGCTACAGGGAGAAAGAGACCCAGTACTTC
TRBV4-3,TRBJ2-2,16,NA,TRBD2,CASSQERAGGTGELFF,TGCGCCAGCAGCCAAGAACGGGCGGGGGGCACCGGGGAGCTGTTTTTT
TRBV7-9,TRBJ1-6,16,few,NA,CASSLSGSSYNSPLHF,TGTGCCAGCAGCTTAAGTGGGAGCTCCTATAATTCACCCCTCCACTTT
TRBV30,TRBJ2-2,14,NA,NA,CAWSVTAPPGWLFF,TGTGCCTGGAGTGTAACTGCTCCCCCCGGGTGGCTGTTTTTT
TRBV11-1,TRBJ1-4,17,NA,TRBD1,CASSPHGQGPTNEKLFF,TGTGCCAGCAGCCCACACGGACAGGGACCAACTAATGAAAAACTGTTTTTT
TRBV28,TRBJ1-2,12,few,NA,CASSFTGNGYTF,TGTGCCAGCAGTTTTACGGGGAATGGCTACACCTTC
TRBV19,TRBJ2-6,15,few,NA,CASSPPDSGANGLTF,TGTGCCAGTAGCCCGCCGGATTCTGGGGCCAACGGCCTGACTTTC
TRBV25-1,TRBJ2-5,15,NA,TRBD1,CASRSRTGGVETQYF,TGTGCCAGCAGGTCCCGGACAGGGGGGGTCGAGACCCAGTACTTC
TRBV6-5,TRBJ1-2,15,NA,TRBD1,CASSPDRGRDYGYTF,TGTGCCAGCAGTCCAGACAGGGGGCGAGACTATGGCTACACCTTC
TRBV11-2,TRBJ2-2,15,NA,NA,CASSPLRPSTGELFF,TGTGCCAGCAGCCCACTACGACCGTCAACCGGGGAGCTGTTTTTT
TRBV18,TRBJ2-4,15,NA,NA,CASSPSGRTSGIQYF,TGTGCCAGCTCACCATCCGGACGGACTTCGGGCATTCAGTACTTC
TRBV7-9,TRBJ2-7,12,NA,NA,CASSLSSYEQYF,TGTGCCAGCAGCTTGAGCTCCTACGAGCAGTACTTC
TRBV2,TRBJ1-4,13,NA,TRBD1,CASSRDRAEKLFF,TGTGCCAGCAGTCGGGACAGGGCGGAAAAACTGTTTTTT
TRBV27,TRBJ2-2,16,NA,TRBD1,CASSFPGQGDTGELFF,TGTGCCAGCAGTTTCCCCGGACAGGGCGACACCGGGGAGCTGTTTTTT
TRBV7-9,TRBJ2-2,17,NA,NA,CASSSTSGPRATGELFF,TGTGCCAGCAGCTCGACCTCTGGACCCAGGGCTACCGGGGAGCTGTTTTTT
TRBV30,TRBJ1-4,14,NA,TRBD1,CAWSKTTGGGKLFF,TGTGCCTGGAGTAAAACGACAGGGGGTGGAAAACTGTTTTTT
TRBV5-5,TRBJ1-4,11,NA,NA,CASSWREKLFF,TGTGCCAGCAGCTGGCGGGAAAAACTGTTTTTT
TRBV21-1,TRBJ1-3,15,NA,NA,CASSKARDSGNTIYF,TGTGCCAGCAGCAAAGCACGGGACTCTGGAAACACCATATATTTT
TRBV19,TRBJ2-5,16,NA,NA,CASAVSGLLGGETQYF,TGTGCCAGTGCAGTCTCGGGACTCTTAGGAGGGGAGACCCAGTACTTC
TRBV25-1,TRBJ2-7,13,few,TRBD1,CASGLTGGYEQYF,TGTGCCAGTGGGCTGACAGGGGGCTACGAGCAGTACTTC
TRBV30,TRBJ1-4,14,NA,NA,CAWSTGLTNEKLFF,TGTGCCTGGAGTACAGGATTGACTAATGAAAAACTGTTTTTT
TRBV30,TRBJ2-2,12,NA,NA,CAWSYPTGELFF,TGTGCCTGGAGCTACCCCACCGGGGAGCTGTTTTTT
TRBV6-4,TRBJ2-7,17,once,TRBD1,CASSDPFRTGISSEQYF,TGTGCCAGCAGTGACCCTTTTAGGACAGGGATTAGCTCCGAGCAGTACTTC
TRBV11-2,TRBJ1-2,14,NA,TRBD1,CASSFGTGAFGYTF,TGTGCCAGCAGCTTCGGGACAGGGGCCTTTGGCTACACCTTC
TRBV25-1,TRBJ1-2,14,NA,NA,CASIPPDSLFGYTF,TGTGCCAGCATCCCGCCGGACTCTCTGTTTGGCTACACCTTC
TRBV5-1,TRBJ2-4,17,NA,NA,CASSPRQGHLAKNIQYF,TGCGCCAGCAGCCCCCGGCAGGGACATCTAGCCAAAAACATTCAGTACTTC
TRBV7-9,TRBJ2-7,17,NA,TRBD1,CASSLPNRDRITYEQYF,TGTGCCAGCAGCTTGCCGAACCGGGACAGGATTACCTACGAGCAGTACTTC
TRBV7-9,TRBJ1-5,12,NA,NA,CASSLESQPQHF,TGTGCCAGCAGCTTAGAGAGTCAGCCCCAGCATTTT
TRBV7-3,TRBJ2-2,17,NA,TRBD1,CASSPPTGFGNTGELFF,TGTGCCAGCAGCCCGCCGACAGGGTTCGGCAACACCGGGGAGCTGTTTTTT
TRBV11-2,TRBJ2-7,14,once,NA,CASSLGLGFYEQYF,TGTGCCAGCAGCTTAGGACTAGGTTTCTACGAGCAGTACTTC
TRBV27,TRBJ2-5,13,NA,NA,CASRRVPQETQYF,TGTGCCAGCAGACGAGTACCCCAAGAGACCCAGTACTTC
TRBV27,TRBJ1-5,15,NA,NA,CASSLWGGSNQPQHF,TGTGCCAGCAGTTTATGGGGGGGTAGCAATCAGCCCCAGCATTTT
TRBV29-1,TRBJ2-3,11,NA,NA,CSVGRADTQYF,TGCAGCGTTGGGCGGGCCGATACGCAGTATTTT
TRBV27,TRBJ2-5,15,NA,TRBD1,CASSPRTGELETQYF,TGTGCCAGCAGTCCCAGGACAGGGGAGTTAGAGACCCAGTACTTC
TRBV10-3,TRBJ2-1,12,NA,NA,CAISSGQNEQFF,TGTGCCATCAGTAGCGGCCAGAATGAGCAGTTCTTC
TRBV6-5,TRBJ2-2,14,NA,NA,CASNRVANTGELFF,TGTGCCAGCAATAGAGTCGCGAACACCGGGGAGCTGTTTTTT
TRBV5-1,TRBJ2-1,16,once,NA,CASSNRADSSYNEQFF,TGCGCCAGCAGCAACCGAGCGGATAGCTCCTACAATGAGCAGTTCTTC
TRBV6-1,TRBJ2-7,15,NA,NA,CASSEAWRASYEQYF,TGTGCCAGCAGTGAAGCTTGGCGGGCCTCCTACGAGCAGTACTTC
TRBV4-1,TRBJ2-5,19,few,TRBD2,CASSQDLGEAGGNQETQYF,TGCGCCAGCAGCCAAGATTTGGGGGAAGCGGGAGGGAACCAAGAGACCCAGTACTTC